A single sample gave rise to the 19 T cell receptor beta chains below, sequenced in a study of T-cell reconstitution after alpha-beta-depleted transplantation in children. Unique molecular identifiers were incorporated into the prepared TCRbeta library. Each CDR3 protein gets one entry after TCRdb re-called the PCR reads with MiXCR. The table has about 500,000 distinct CDR3 sequences, 30% to 35% seen once. The input for sequencing was PBMCs from the stem cell graft donor, taken from the stem cell graft. Source of these receptors: a human donor who donated a stem cell graft to a child with aplastic anemia.

V usage is TRBV24-1 and J usage is TRBJ1-5; possible D gene TRBD1, 5 bases. The CDR3 is made up of 14 amino acids. V was pared by 7 bases and J by 3 bases, with 12 bases between. CDR1 and CDR2 (germline): KGHDR, SFDVKD. CDR3 loop: CATSKGRDNQPQHF. CDR3 DNA sequence: TGTGCCACCAGCAAGGGCAGGGACAATCAGCCCCAGCATTTT.

V usage is TRBV12-3 or TRBV12-4 and J usage is TRBJ2-2, with TRBD2 matching over 12 bases. Trimming took 6 bases from V and 7 from J; bases not matched to a gene: 3. The CDR3 consists of 14 residues. The CDR3 protein is CASSPSGRGGELFF. In nucleotides, the CDR3 is TGTGCCAGCAGCCCTAGCGGGAGGGGCGGGGAGCTGTTTTTT.

The chain is built from TRBV7-2 and TRBJ2-1; the match to TRBD2 covers 7 bases. V lost 5 bases to trimming and J lost 8 bases; unmatched junction nucleotides: 12. Germline V gene data show CDR1 as SGHTA and CDR2 as FQGNSA. The CDR3 runs to 15 residues. CDR3 sequence (DNA): TGTGCCAGCAGCCCACTAGCGCCCGGGGGGTATGAGCAGTTCTTC. This sequence encodes CASSPLAPGGYEQFF.

The CDR3 sequence is CASSTYGQGVVSNIQYF. CDR3 nucleotide sequence: TGCGCCAGCAGCACATATGGACAGGGAGTAGTCTCGAACATTCAGTACTTC. The rearrangement links TRBV5-1 to TRBJ2-4; 8 bases align to TRBD1. CDR1 is SGHRS and CDR2 is YFSETQ in the germline V gene. The ends lost 4 bases at V and 7 bases at J; junction bases unmatched: 16. This CDR3 has 17 amino acids.

The J gene is TRBJ1-5, the V gene TRBV18; D not resolved. From germline, CDR1 is KGHSH and CDR2 LQKENI. V lost 3 bases to trimming and J lost 5 bases, with 11 bases between them. The CDR3 runs to 14 residues. The CDR3 sequence is CASSPSARDQPQHF. The CDR3 DNA follows: TGTGCCAGCTCACCGAGTGCGAGGGATCAGCCCCAGCATTTT.

This clonotype was seen a few times. The J gene is TRBJ1-5, the V gene TRBV19; D possibly corresponds to TRBD1 (6 bases). The CDR3 length is 13 residues. Germline values: CDR1 LNHDA, CDR2 SQIVND (reference sequence). The V and J ends lost 5 bases and 7 bases respectively, with 12 bases between them. The CDR3 here is CASSQGSWQPQHF. As DNA, the CDR3 is TGTGCCAGTAGTCAGGGGTCGTGGCAGCCCCAGCATTTT. The whole variable domain, filled in from reference TRBV19 and TRBJ1-5, reads DGGITQSPKYLFRKEGQNVTLSCEQNLNHDAMYWYRQDPGQGLRLIYYSQIVNDFQKGDIAEGYSVSREKKESFPLTVTSAQKNPTAFYLCASSQGSWQPQHFGDGTRLSIL.

The genes are TRBV12-3 or TRBV12-4 and TRBJ2-1, with TRBD2 matching 9 bases. The CDR3 has 12 amino acids. After removal of 6 bases from V and 15 bases from J, the junction contained 9 bases not matched to a gene. CDR3 DNA: TGTGCCAGCAGGGCGTCTAGCGGGAATCTGTTCTTC. Protein product: CASRASSGNLFF.

The chain couples TRBV20-1 to TRBJ2-3; weak D call: TRBD1 (5 bases). Germline CDR1 reads DFQATT; CDR2 reads SNEGSKA (reference sequence). This CDR3 region has 14 residues. Trimming left V 6 bases short and J 0 bases short, with 13 bases between. In nucleotides, the CDR3 is TGCAGTGCCACGGGTCCAGGGAGCACAGATACGCAGTATTTT. The encoded protein is CSATGPGSTDTQYF.

This chain uses TRBV29-1 with TRBJ2-1; D gene ambiguous. Trimming shortened V by 3 bases and J by 7 bases, and 10 bases separated the two germline ends. The germline V gene encodes CDR1 SQVTM and CDR2 ANQGSEA. The CDR3 spans 12 residues. CDR3 sequence reads: CSVDLEWNEQFF. As DNA, the CDR3 is TGCAGCGTTGACCTGGAATGGAATGAGCAGTTCTTC.

V usage is TRBV27 and J usage is TRBJ1-4; 11 bases align to TRBD1. The CDR3 length is 20 residues. Germline CDR1 and CDR2: MNHEY and SMNVEV (reference sequence). The V segment lost 5 bases and the J segment 1 base; nucleotides outside the gene matches: 15. In nucleotides, the CDR3 is TGTGCCAGCAGTCCGAAACCCCCCGGGACAGGGGGGCAAACTAATGAAAAACTGTTTTTT. Its protein product is CASSPKPPGTGGQTNEKLFF.

Written as DNA, the CDR3 is TGTGCCAGCAGTTTCCACACCAAGAACACTGAAGCTTTCTTT. Amino acids: CASSFHTKNTEAFF. The chain recombines TRBV12-3 or TRBV12-4 with TRBJ1-1; D is undetermined. The germline V and J ends were trimmed by 3 bases and 1 base, with 9 bases remaining between them. The CDR3 is 14 residues long.

This clonotype has just a few counts. The J gene is TRBJ2-7, the V gene TRBV7-8; D is ambiguous. The CDR3 is 12 residues long. CDR1 and CDR2 from the germline V gene are SGHVS and FQNEAQ. V dropped 5 bases and J dropped 0 bases, with 5 bases sitting between them. As DNA, the CDR3 is TGTGCCAGCAGCACGTCCTCCTACGAGCAGTACTTC. Protein product: CASSTSSYEQYF.

With respect to this clonotype: Relative to the germline gene, one junction end is altered; a read error may explain this. The gene calls are TRBV6-2 or TRBV6-3 and TRBJ2-3, with D perhaps matching TRBD1 (7 bases). Germline CDR1 MNHEY, CDR2 SVGEGT. The CDR3 extends over 20 amino acids. The CDR3 loop reads CASGYSNIVRDSPSTDTQYF. The CDR3 DNA sequence: TGTGCCAGCGGTTACTCGAATATTGTGCGGGACAGCCCTAGCACAGATACGCAGTATTTT.

This clonotype was observed a handful of times. V gene TRBV12-3 or TRBV12-4 combines with J gene TRBJ1-6; D unresolved. Trimming removed 5 bases at V and 15 bases at J, with 20 bases between. This CDR3 has 14 residues. CDR3 bases: TGTGCCAGCAGTGTAATACCAATGCCGGGAGTCCTCCACTTT. Amino acid sequence: CASSVIPMPGVLHF.

This clonotype was seen more than once but under ten times. The chain uses TRBV7-2 and TRBJ1-2; D gene unclear. Germline V gene sequence: CDR1 SGHTA, CDR2 FQGNSA. The V end lost 1 base, the J end lost 8 bases, and 17 bases lay between the germline ends. The CDR3 is 15 residues long. The CDR3 is CASSLDSTRSLGYTF. In DNA, the CDR3 is TGTGCCAGCAGCTTAGATTCCACACGGAGCTTAGGCTACACCTTC.

Only a few counts were recorded for this clonotype. V and J are TRBV29-1 and TRBJ2-7, with a tentative D call TRBD1 (6 bases). The length of the CDR3 is 12 residues. Germline V gene data show CDR1 as SQVTM and CDR2 as ANQGSEA. In nucleotides, the CDR3 is TGCAGTGTTCAGGGGATCAGGAACGAGCAGTACGTC. Translated, it gives CSVQGIRNEQYV.

V is TRBV20-1 and J is TRBJ2-1; 13 positions match TRBD2. Germline assignment: CDR1 DFQATT and CDR2 SNEGSKA (reference sequence). The CDR3 sequence is 13 residues long. This CDR3 reads CSSPRLAGGGQFF. The DNA for the CDR3 is TGCAGCTCTCCCCGACTAGCGGGAGGTGGTCAGTTCTTC.

This clonotype turned up a few times. This sequence joins TRBV6-5 and TRBJ2-1; the D gene is possibly TRBD2 (7 bases). CDR1 and CDR2 (germline): MNHEY, SVGAGI. V lost 6 bases to trimming and J lost 0 bases, with 15 bases between them. The CDR3 consists of 16 residues. CDR3 DNA sequence: TGTGCCAGCAGCCCGGGGGCTAGCGGCTCCTACAATGAGCAGTTCTTC. It is translated as CASSPGASGSYNEQFF.

This clonotype was picked up a small number of times. The J gene is TRBJ1-4, the V gene TRBV7-9, with a weak D call TRBD1 (5 bases). Trimming took off 5 bases at V and 3 bases at J, with 13 bases between the two ends. The CDR3 extends over 15 amino acids. Looked up from germline, CDR1 is SEHNR and CDR2 is FQNEAQ (reference sequence). This CDR3 reads CASSQMGQSNEKLFF. The CDR3 nucleotides are TGTGCCAGCAGCCAGATGGGGCAGTCTAATGAAAAACTGTTTTTT.